This T cell receptor (beta chain) is from a study of spatial heterogeneity in lung cancer. Study-level information: Unique TCR and UMI combinations averaged more than ten appearances each in raw reads. General observations from the study: Relative to follow-up, resection was when ubiquitous expanded tumor TCRs appeared more in blood.

The time point denotes: sample taken at primary tumor resection. Note on this clonotype: Its antigen is not identified.

TCRdb independently ran MiXCR on the 5' RACE reads; one entry per CDR3 protein. This table holds approximately 40,000 distinct CDR3 sequences, 12% to 15% found once. CDR1 is SEHNR, CDR2 FQNEAQ, per germline (reference sequence). There are 20 residues in the CDR3. With V trimmed by 5 bases and J by 2 bases, 15 bases remained unmatched. The receptor was derived from a male donor with early-stage non-small cell lung cancer. The sample here was PBMCs, taken at surgery. The chain uses TRBV7-9 and TRBJ2-4; TRBD2 agrees at 13 bases. CDR3 residues: CASSPTLLAGGPVTKNIQYF. In nucleotides, the CDR3 is TGTGCCAGCAGCCCGACCTTACTAGCGGGGGGGCCGGTGACCAAAAACATTCAGTACTTC.